This T cell receptor beta chain originates from a study of T cell repertoires in cytomegalovirus infection (dated by TCRdb to between 2019 and 2020). Study-wide context: Because public TCR beta signatures pointed to carriage of CMV infection together with the matching HLA type, the HLA type of each donor mattered for the analysis. Overall results and qualifications from the work: The ex vivo response was dominated by HLA-C-restricted CMV-specific TCR beta clonotypes, and the single most frequent clonotype in two of eight donors was supplied by these HLA-C-restricted clonotypes. In both this cohort and an independent approximately 370-donor cohort, the cumulative frequency of public TCR beta family members distinguished carriers of CMV infection plus the relevant HLA type.

Sequencing relied on an Illumina HiSeq 1500. Starting from the raw public reads, TCRdb applied fastp trimming at Q25, assembled clones with MiXCR and retained in-frame beta chains. Each CDR3 protein appears once, grouped with its most common genes and DNA. For this sample there are hundreds of thousands of distinct CDR3 sequences; about 11% appear just once. Roughly 10% of the sample comes from the top ten. This clonotype came up many times. It lacks a known antigen. One base away there is no much larger clone; base qualities are not given. From a lookup of the germline V gene, CDR1 and CDR2 are MGHRA and YSYEKL. The CDR3 has 15 amino acids, counting the end cysteine and phenylalanine. This entry keeps only the CDR3 DNA: 45 bases, framed from base 1. For this chain, trimming is 0 bases at the V end and 6 bases at the J end, and the number of junction bases without a gene match is 5.

The clonotype originates from a human donor in good health (CMV status not recorded). Some clones in this sample may be carry-over from other donors' samples. The sample consisted of PBMCs. Recombination connected TRBV4-1 to TRBJ2-7, and 10 junction bases match TRBD1. CDR3 region: CASSQEVTGGLEQYF. The DNA sequence reads TGCGCCAGCAGCCAAGAGGTGACAGGGGGCCTCGAGCAGTACTTC.